These 9 T cell receptor beta chains share one sample of origin, sequenced in a study of blood T cell repertoires in COVID-19. Clones were sequenced by immunoSEQ multiplex PCR, and TCRdb holds only the in-frame ones, with some missing. The table includes around 290,000 clones, roughly 89% detected once. The sequenced sample consisted of peripheral blood. Receptors were obtained from a man aged 35 to 55 with acute or convalescent COVID-19.

J is TRBJ2-2 and V is TRBV6-6, with a tentative D call TRBD1 (5 bases). Trimming pared 5 bases from V and 0 bases from J, leaving 16 bases between. Looked up from germline, CDR1 is MNHNY and CDR2 is SVGAGI (reference sequence). The CDR3 consists of 17 residues. The CDR3 is CASSPRFLGANTGELFF. DNA for the CDR3: TGTGCCAGCAGTCCCAGATTCCTAGGGGCGAACACCGGGGAGCTGTTTTTT.

The CDR3 sequence is CASSQDHSQPQHF. CDR3 sequence (DNA): TGTGCCAGCAGCCAAGATCACTCGCAGCCCCAGCATTTT. This sequence joins TRBV14 and TRBJ1-5; D is uncertain. The germline V and J ends were trimmed by 0 bases and 7 bases, with 7 bases remaining between them. Germline V gene sequence: CDR1 SGHDN, CDR2 FVKESK. The CDR3 spans 13 residues. The whole variable domain, remainder taken from reference TRBV14 and TRBJ1-5, is EAGVTQFPSHSVIEKGQTVTLRCDPISGHDNLYWYRRVMGKEIKFLLHFVKESKQDESGMPNNRFLAERTGGTYSTLKVQPAELEDSGVYFCASSQDHSQPQHFGDGTRLSIL.

This chain links TRBV10-3 with TRBJ2-1; 10 nucleotides align to TRBD1. CDR1 is ENHRY, CDR2 SYGVKD, per germline. This CDR3 is 15 amino acids long. The V gene end was trimmed by 6 bases and the J gene end by 8 bases; junction bases not matched to a gene: 10. In DNA form, the CDR3 reads TGTGCCATCAGCGCGCAGGACAGGGGGGTCGATGAGCAGTTCTTC. Translation: CAISAQDRGVDEQFF.

The chain couples TRBV19 to TRBJ1-5, with D possibly TRBD1 on 5 matching bases. The V gene lost 1 base and the J gene lost 0 bases, with 10 bases spanning the gap. This CDR3 has 16 amino acids. Germline CDR1 is LNHDA and CDR2 is SQIVND (reference sequence). This chain's CDR3 is CASSIVGGTSNQPQHF. CDR3 in DNA: TGTGCCAGTAGTATAGTAGGCGGGACTAGCAATCAGCCCCAGCATTTT.

The chain combines TRBV19 with TRBJ1-2, with D tentatively TRBD1 (5 bases). The CDR3 is 12 residues long. V was pared by 2 bases and J by 8 bases, with 9 bases between. CDR1 LNHDA and CDR2 SQIVND come from the germline V gene (reference sequence). CDR3: CASSIWGRGYTF. CDR3 DNA sequence: TGTGCCAGTAGTATATGGGGCCGAGGCTACACCTTC.

This chain uses TRBV6-5 with TRBJ1-2; 8 bases fit TRBD1. The CDR3 covers 14 residues. V was clipped by 4 bases and J by 1 base; unmatched bases: 2. Looked up from germline, CDR1 is MNHEY and CDR2 is SVGAGI. CDR3 sequence (DNA): TGTGCCAGCAGTTTAGGACAGGGTAACTATGGCTACACCTTC. It is translated as CASSLGQGNYGYTF.

This chain uses TRBV5-6 with TRBJ1-2, with TRBD1 identical over 9 bases. The J segment lost 8 bases and the V segment lost 4 bases, leaving 18 bases of the junction unmatched. The CDR3 is made up of 17 amino acids. Germline V lookup: CDR1 SGHDT, CDR2 YYEEEE. The CDR3 nucleotides read TGTGCCAGCAGCCCAGGGGGCCTACCGGGACAGGGTTGGGGCTACACCTTC. Residues: CASSPGGLPGQGWGYTF.

This chain links TRBV5-6 with TRBJ1-6; 7 nucleotides agree with TRBD1. This CDR3 comprises 16 residues. The junction had 4 bases not matched to a gene; V was cut back by 4 bases and J by 0 bases. Germline CDR1 and CDR2: SGHDT and YYEEEE. CDR3 amino acids: CASSEDRSSYNSPLHF. CDR3 bases: TGTGCCAGCAGCGAGGACAGGAGCTCCTATAATTCACCCCTCCACTTT.

The chain joins TRBV19 to TRBJ1-1; D remains unclear. Germline CDR1 is LNHDA and CDR2 is SQIVND (reference sequence). This CDR3 has 17 amino acids. The V end was cut by 2 bases, the J end by 0 bases, with 16 bases between. The CDR3, as DNA: TGTGCCAGTAGTATATACGGACCGCCGGGGTTGAACACTGAAGCTTTCTTT. Its translation is CASSIYGPPGLNTEAFF. The entire variable domain, with the rest obtained from reference TRBV19 and TRBJ1-1, is as follows: DGGITQSPKYLFRKEGQNVTLSCEQNLNHDAMYWYRQDPGQGLRLIYYSQIVNDFQKGDIAEGYSVSREKKESFPLTVTSAQKNPTAFYLCASSIYGPPGLNTEAFFGQGTRLTVV.